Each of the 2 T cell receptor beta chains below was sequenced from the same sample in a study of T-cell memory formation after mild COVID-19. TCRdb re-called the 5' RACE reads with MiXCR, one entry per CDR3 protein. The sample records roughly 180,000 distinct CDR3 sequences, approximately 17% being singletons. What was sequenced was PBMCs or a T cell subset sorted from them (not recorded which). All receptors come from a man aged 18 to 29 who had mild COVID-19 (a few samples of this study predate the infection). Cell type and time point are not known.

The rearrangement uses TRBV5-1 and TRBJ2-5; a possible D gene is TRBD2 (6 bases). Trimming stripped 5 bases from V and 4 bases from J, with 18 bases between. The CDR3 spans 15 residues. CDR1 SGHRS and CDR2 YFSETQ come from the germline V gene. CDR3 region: CASSGAGPELETQYF. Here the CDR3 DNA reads TGCGCCAGCAGTGGGGCGGGACCTGAGTTAGAGACCCAGTACTTC.

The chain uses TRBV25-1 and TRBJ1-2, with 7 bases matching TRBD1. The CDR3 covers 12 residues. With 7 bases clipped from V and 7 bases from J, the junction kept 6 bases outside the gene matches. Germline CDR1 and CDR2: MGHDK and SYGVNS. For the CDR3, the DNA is TGTGCCAGCAACAGGGGCTGGGGTGGCTACACCTTC. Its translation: CASNRGWGGYTF.